The rows below give T cell receptor beta chains drawn from one sample of a study of blood T cell repertoires in COVID-19. TCRdb's copy holds only in-frame clones and misses some; the assay was immunoSEQ multiplex PCR. The table has about 130,000 clones, more than 75% seen once. Material for sequencing was peripheral blood. These receptors were taken from a man in his sixties who had recovered from COVID-19. Both conserved end residues are part of each CDR3. Each record gives: CDR3 DNA, CDR3 protein, clone size, V gene, J gene, CDR3 length, D gene. D genes are given only for firm matches. Part of the rows lack a size; the others show once, few, many or a class for expanded clones.

DNA: TGTGCCAGCAGCCAAGATAGGGCTAGCGGGTTTACCTACGAGCAGTACTTC; CDR3: CASSQDRASGFTYEQYF; size: NA; V: TRBV4-2; J: TRBJ2-7; length: 17; D: TRBD2
DNA: TGTGCCATCAGTGTCGGGACAGGGGTTAGGGGAGGTGGCACCGGGGAGCTGTTTTTT; CDR3: CAISVGTGVRGGGTGELFF; size: few; V: TRBV10-3; J: TRBJ2-2; length: 19; D: TRBD1
DNA: TGCGCCAGCAGCCAACCCCGACTAGTTTATGGCGGGGAGCTGTTTTTT; CDR3: CASSQPRLVYGGELFF; size: NA; V: TRBV4-1; J: TRBJ2-2; length: 16; D: NA
DNA: TGTGCCAGTAGTGGGACATTCTCTGGAAACACCATATATTTT; CDR3: CASSGTFSGNTIYF; size: NA; V: TRBV19; J: TRBJ1-3; length: 14; D: NA
DNA: TGTGCCAGCAGTACCGGGACAGGGGGCGGGTATGGCTACACCTTC; CDR3: CASSTGTGGGYGYTF; size: few; V: TRBV7-2; J: TRBJ1-2; length: 15; D: TRBD1
DNA: TGTGCCAGCACGGGAAGTCGCCGAGGCCAAGAGACCCAGTACTTC; CDR3: CASTGSRRGQETQYF; size: NA; V: TRBV6-5; J: TRBJ2-5; length: 15; D: NA
DNA: TGCGCCAGCAGTCAATCCAGGGGTTATAATTCACCCCTCCACTTT; CDR3: CASSQSRGYNSPLHF; size: NA; V: TRBV23-1; J: TRBJ1-6; length: 15; D: NA
DNA: TGTGCCAGCAGCTTATGGGGAGGCTATGGCTACACCTTC; CDR3: CASSLWGGYGYTF; size: NA; V: TRBV11-2; J: TRBJ1-2; length: 13; D: NA
DNA: TGTGCCAGCTCCCCGTCGGGGGAAAATTCACCCCTCCACTTT; CDR3: CASSPSGENSPLHF; size: NA; V: TRBV18; J: TRBJ1-6; length: 14; D: NA
DNA: TGTGCCAGCAGCTGGGACAGGGGGTGGGAGACCCAGTACTTC; CDR3: CASSWDRGWETQYF; size: NA; V: TRBV27; J: TRBJ2-5; length: 14; D: TRBD1
DNA: TGTGCCAGCAGCACCGGACAGGTTCAAGAGACCCAGTACTTC; CDR3: CASSTGQVQETQYF; size: NA; V: TRBV6-5; J: TRBJ2-5; length: 14; D: TRBD1
DNA: TGCACCAGCAGCCACCAGCGACCGGTTGAAGCTTTCTTT; CDR3: CTSSHQRPVEAFF; size: once; V: TRBV1; J: TRBJ1-1; length: 13; D: NA
DNA: TGTGCCAGCAGCTTGGGGACAGAACAAGAGACCCAGTACTTC; CDR3: CASSLGTEQETQYF; size: NA; V: TRBV5-4; J: TRBJ2-5; length: 14; D: NA
DNA: TGCGCCAGCAGCTCTTCCGGGACTAGCGGGGACCTACTTAGCACAGATACGCAGTATTTT; CDR3: CASSSSGTSGDLLSTDTQYF; size: NA; V: TRBV5-1; J: TRBJ2-3; length: 20; D: TRBD2
DNA: TGTGCCAGCAGCCCCGGCTCAGGGGGATCTTCACCCCTCCACTTT; CDR3: CASSPGSGGSSPLHF; size: NA; V: TRBV7-3; J: TRBJ1-6; length: 15; D: TRBD1
DNA: TGTGCCAGCAGCCGGTTACAGGGGGCGTTGGTCACCGGGGAGCTGTTTTTT; CDR3: CASSRLQGALVTGELFF; size: NA; V: TRBV14; J: TRBJ2-2; length: 17; D: TRBD1
DNA: TGTGCCAGTAGTATAACCTCTGGCGGGGGGGCCGATGAGCAGTTCTTC; CDR3: CASSITSGGGADEQFF; size: NA; V: TRBV19; J: TRBJ2-1; length: 16; D: TRBD2
DNA: TGTGCCAGCAGTTCTCTAGCGGGGTTAGCCAAAAACATTCAGTACTTC; CDR3: CASSSLAGLAKNIQYF; size: NA; V: TRBV28; J: TRBJ2-4; length: 16; D: TRBD2
DNA: TGTGCCAGTAGTATGGGGACAGATATCTCTGGAAACACCATATATTTT; CDR3: CASSMGTDISGNTIYF; size: NA; V: TRBV19; J: TRBJ1-3; length: 16; D: TRBD1
DNA: TGCAGCGTTGAAGATCGCGGGACAGGGGGAAACACCATATATTTT; CDR3: CSVEDRGTGGNTIYF; size: NA; V: TRBV29-1; J: TRBJ1-3; length: 15; D: TRBD1
DNA: TGTGCCAGCAGCTTAGTGGCGCGGACATCCACATCGGAGCAGTACTTC; CDR3: CASSLVARTSTSEQYF; size: once; V: TRBV7-8; J: TRBJ2-7; length: 16; D: NA
DNA: TGCGCCAGCAGCTCAGGGACTCTTGACACCGGGGAGCTGTTTTTT; CDR3: CASSSGTLDTGELFF; size: NA; V: TRBV5-1; J: TRBJ2-2; length: 15; D: NA
DNA: TGTGCCAGCTCTCCCCGCCCGGGACAGGGGTTACAAGAGACCCAGTACTTC; CDR3: CASSPRPGQGLQETQYF; size: once; V: TRBV5-5; J: TRBJ2-5; length: 17; D: TRBD1
DNA: TGTGCCAGCAGCTTAAACATCAGGAGGGACCCCGCGCCTCCCGGAAACACCATATATTTT; CDR3: CASSLNIRRDPAPPGNTIYF; size: NA; V: TRBV7-6; J: TRBJ1-3; length: 20; D: NA
DNA: TGTGCCAGCAGCCCTCCTAGCGGGAGACCCTACAATGAGCAGTTCTTC; CDR3: CASSPPSGRPYNEQFF; size: NA; V: TRBV7-2; J: TRBJ2-1; length: 16; D: TRBD2
DNA: TGTGCCAGCAGCTCAAAGGGAGGGGAGGGCACAGATACGCAGTATTTT; CDR3: CASSSKGGEGTDTQYF; size: NA; V: TRBV13; J: TRBJ2-3; length: 16; D: TRBD2
DNA: TGTGCCAGCAGCCAACTAGCGGGGGGGACAGATACGCAGTATTTT; CDR3: CASSQLAGGTDTQYF; size: NA; V: TRBV4-2; J: TRBJ2-3; length: 15; D: TRBD2
DNA: TGTGCCAGCAGCCAGCCCACTAGCGGGGCGCCAGGTGAGCAGTTCTTC; CDR3: CASSQPTSGAPGEQFF; size: NA; V: TRBV4-2; J: TRBJ2-1; length: 16; D: TRBD2